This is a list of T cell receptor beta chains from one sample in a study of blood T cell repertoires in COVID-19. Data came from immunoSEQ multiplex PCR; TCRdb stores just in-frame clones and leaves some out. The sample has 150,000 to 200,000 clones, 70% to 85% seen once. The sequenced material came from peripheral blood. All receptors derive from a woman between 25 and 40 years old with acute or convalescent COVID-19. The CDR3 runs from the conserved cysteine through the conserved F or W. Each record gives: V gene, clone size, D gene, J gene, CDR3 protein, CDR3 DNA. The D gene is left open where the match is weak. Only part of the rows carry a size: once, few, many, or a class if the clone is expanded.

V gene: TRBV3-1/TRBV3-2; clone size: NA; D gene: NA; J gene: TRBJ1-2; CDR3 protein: CASSQDLTAHGYTF; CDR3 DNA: TGTGCCAGCAGCCAAGATCTTACAGCACATGGCTACACCTTC
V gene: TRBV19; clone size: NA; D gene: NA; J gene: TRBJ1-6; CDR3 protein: CASTPFPRDSPLHF; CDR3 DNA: TGTGCCAGTACCCCATTCCCACGCGATTCACCCCTCCACTTT
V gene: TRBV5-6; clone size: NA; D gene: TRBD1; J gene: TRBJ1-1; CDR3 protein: CASSLAGGREAFF; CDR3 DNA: TGTGCCAGCAGCTTGGCAGGGGGCCGTGAAGCTTTCTTT
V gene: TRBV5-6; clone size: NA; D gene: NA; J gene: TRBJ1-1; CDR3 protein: CASSRDMNTEAFF; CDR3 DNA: TGTGCCAGCAGCAGAGACATGAACACTGAAGCTTTCTTT
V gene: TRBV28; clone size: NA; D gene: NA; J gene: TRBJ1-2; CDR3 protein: CASSPDRVRGYTF; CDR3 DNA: TGTGCCAGCAGCCCAGACAGAGTAAGGGGCTACACCTTC
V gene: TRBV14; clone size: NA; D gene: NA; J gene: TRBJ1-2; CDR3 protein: CASSQDQRRERYGYTF; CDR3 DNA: TGTGCCAGCAGCCAAGACCAGAGGAGGGAACGGTATGGCTACACCTTC
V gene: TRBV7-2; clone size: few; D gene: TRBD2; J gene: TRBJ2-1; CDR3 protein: CASSPHLAGGSEQFF; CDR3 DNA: TGTGCCAGCAGCCCCCACCTGGCGGGAGGGAGTGAGCAGTTCTTC
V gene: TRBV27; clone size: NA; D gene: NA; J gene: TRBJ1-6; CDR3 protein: CASSLQGPSPLHF; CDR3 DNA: TGTGCCAGCAGTTTGCAGGGGCCGTCACCCCTCCACTTT
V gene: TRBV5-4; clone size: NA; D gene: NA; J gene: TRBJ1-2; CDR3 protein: CASSWDGGMFVGYTF; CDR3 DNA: TGTGCCAGCAGCTGGGACGGCGGGATGTTCGTTGGCTACACCTTC
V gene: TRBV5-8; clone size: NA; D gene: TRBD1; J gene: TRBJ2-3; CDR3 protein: CASIMTGTWTDTQYF; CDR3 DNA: TGTGCCAGCATCATGACAGGGACGTGGACAGATACGCAGTATTTT
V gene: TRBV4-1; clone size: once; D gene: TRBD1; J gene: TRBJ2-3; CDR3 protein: CASSQDFLTDREYGTQYF; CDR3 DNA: TGCGCCAGCAGCCAAGATTTTTTAACGGACAGGGAGTACGGAACGCAGTATTTT
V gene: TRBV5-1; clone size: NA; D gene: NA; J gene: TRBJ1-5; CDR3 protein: CASSSDGASNQPQHF; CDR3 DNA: TGCGCCAGCAGCAGCGACGGTGCGAGCAATCAGCCCCAGCATTTT
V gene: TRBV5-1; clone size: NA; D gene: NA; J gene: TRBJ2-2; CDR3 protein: CASSLHSPNTGELFF; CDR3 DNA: TGCGCCAGCAGCTTGCACAGCCCGAACACCGGGGAGCTGTTTTTT
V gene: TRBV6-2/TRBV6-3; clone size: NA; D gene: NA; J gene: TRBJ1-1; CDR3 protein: CASSYSPQGNGMNTEAFF; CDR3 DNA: TGTGCCAGCAGTTATTCTCCACAGGGAAATGGAATGAACACTGAAGCTTTCTTT
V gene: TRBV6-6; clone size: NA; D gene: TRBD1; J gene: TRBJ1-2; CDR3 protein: CASSDRAGGYTF; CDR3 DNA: TGTGCCAGCAGCGACAGGGCTGGAGGCTACACCTTC
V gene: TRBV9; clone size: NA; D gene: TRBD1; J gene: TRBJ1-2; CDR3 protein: CASSPPDRSVYGYTF; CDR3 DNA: TGTGCCAGCAGCCCGCCGGACAGGAGCGTTTATGGCTACACCTTC
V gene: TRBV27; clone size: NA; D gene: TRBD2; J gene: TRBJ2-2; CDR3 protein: CASSRHLTSGNTGELFF; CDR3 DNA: TGTGCCAGCAGTCGCCACCTGACTAGCGGTAACACCGGGGAGCTGTTTTTT
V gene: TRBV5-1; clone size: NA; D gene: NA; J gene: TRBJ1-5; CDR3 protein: CASSLSGGGSQPQHF; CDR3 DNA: TGCGCCAGCAGCTTATCGGGCGGGGGCAGTCAGCCCCAGCATTTT
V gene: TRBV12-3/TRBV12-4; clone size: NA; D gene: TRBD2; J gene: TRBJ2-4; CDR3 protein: CATRTSGNIQYF; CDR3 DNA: TGTGCCACCAGAACTAGCGGAAACATTCAGTACTTC
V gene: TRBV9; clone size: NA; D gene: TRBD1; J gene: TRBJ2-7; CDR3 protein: CASSTSDRLYEQYF; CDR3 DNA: TGTGCCAGCAGCACCTCGGACAGGCTCTACGAGCAGTACTTC
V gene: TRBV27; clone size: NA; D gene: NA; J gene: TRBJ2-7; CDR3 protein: CASKMTASYEQYF; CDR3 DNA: TGTGCCAGCAAAATGACAGCATCCTACGAGCAGTACTTC
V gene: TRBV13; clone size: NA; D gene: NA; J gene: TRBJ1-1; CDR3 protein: CASSLGLRLGDTEAFF; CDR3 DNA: TGTGCCAGCAGCTTAGGTCTTCGGCTAGGGGACACTGAAGCTTTCTTT
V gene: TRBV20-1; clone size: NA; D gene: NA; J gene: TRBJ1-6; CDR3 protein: CSASVAGGSPLHF; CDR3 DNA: TGCAGTGCTAGTGTGGCTGGAGGGTCACCCCTCCACTTT
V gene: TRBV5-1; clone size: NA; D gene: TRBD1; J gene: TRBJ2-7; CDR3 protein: CASSISDRGMFYEQYF; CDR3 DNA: TGCGCCAGCAGCATATCGGACAGGGGAATGTTCTACGAGCAGTACTTC
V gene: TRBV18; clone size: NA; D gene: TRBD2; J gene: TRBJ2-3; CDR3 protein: CASSPRREGSDTQYF; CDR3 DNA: TGTGCCAGCTCACCACGGCGGGAGGGATCAGATACGCAGTATTTT
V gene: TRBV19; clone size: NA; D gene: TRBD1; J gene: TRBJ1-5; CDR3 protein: CASSIASRPDRVSQPQHF; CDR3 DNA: TGTGCCAGTAGTATAGCCTCGCGCCCAGACAGGGTCAGTCAGCCCCAGCATTTT
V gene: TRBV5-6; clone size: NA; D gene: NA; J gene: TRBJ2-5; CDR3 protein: CASSPSQETQYF; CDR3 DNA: TGTGCCAGCAGCCCGAGTCAAGAGACCCAGTACTTC
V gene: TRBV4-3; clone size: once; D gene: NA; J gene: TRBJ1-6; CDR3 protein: CASSQERGINSPLHF; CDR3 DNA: TGCGCCAGCAGCCAAGAGCGGGGGATCAATTCACCCCTCCACTTT
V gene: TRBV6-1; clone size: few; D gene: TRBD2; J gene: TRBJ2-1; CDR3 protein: CASSERLAGGVEQFF; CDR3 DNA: TGTGCCAGCAGTGAGCGACTAGCGGGAGGGGTTGAGCAGTTCTTC
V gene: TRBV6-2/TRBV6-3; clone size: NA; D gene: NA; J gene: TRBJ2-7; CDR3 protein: CASSFAGTYEQYF; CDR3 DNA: TGTGCCAGCAGTTTCGCAGGAACCTACGAGCAGTACTTC
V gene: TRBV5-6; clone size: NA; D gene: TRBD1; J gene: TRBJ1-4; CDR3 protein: CASSLGGGAPNEKLFF; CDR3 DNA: TGTGCCAGCAGCTTGGGAGGGGGCGCACCTAATGAAAAACTGTTTTTT
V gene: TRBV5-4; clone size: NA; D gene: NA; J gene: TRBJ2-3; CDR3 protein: CASSLVQGGDTQYF; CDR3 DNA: TGTGCCAGCAGCTTGGTTCAGGGAGGAGATACGCAGTATTTT
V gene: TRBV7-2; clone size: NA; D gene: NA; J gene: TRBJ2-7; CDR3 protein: CASSSRFPYEQYF; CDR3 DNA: TGTGCCAGCAGCTCTAGATTCCCCTACGAGCAGTACTTC
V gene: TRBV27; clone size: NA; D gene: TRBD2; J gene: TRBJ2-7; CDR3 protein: CASSHREARSYEQYF; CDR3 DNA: TGTGCCAGCAGCCACCGGGAGGCCCGTTCCTACGAGCAGTACTTC
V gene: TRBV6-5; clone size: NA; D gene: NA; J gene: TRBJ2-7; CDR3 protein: CASTRRGSPYEQYF; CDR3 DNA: TGTGCCAGCACCCGTAGGGGGTCACCCTACGAGCAGTACTTC
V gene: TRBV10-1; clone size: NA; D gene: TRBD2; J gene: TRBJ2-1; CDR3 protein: CASSEVGLAGGGNEQFF; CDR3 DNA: TGCGCCAGCAGTGAGGTAGGGCTAGCGGGAGGCGGCAATGAGCAGTTCTTC
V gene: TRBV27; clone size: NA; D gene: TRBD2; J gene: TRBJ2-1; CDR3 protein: CASSLARGEYNEQFF; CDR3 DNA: TGTGCCAGCAGTTTAGCTCGGGGGGAATACAATGAGCAGTTCTTC
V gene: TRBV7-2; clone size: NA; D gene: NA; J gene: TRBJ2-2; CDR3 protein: CASSGVSNTGELFF; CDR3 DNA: TGTGCCAGCAGCGGAGTATCGAACACCGGGGAGCTGTTTTTT
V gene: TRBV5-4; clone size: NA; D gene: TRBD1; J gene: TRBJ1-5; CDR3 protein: CASSPGQGSNQPQHF; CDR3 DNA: TGTGCCAGCAGCCCTGGACAGGGTAGCAATCAGCCCCAGCATTTT
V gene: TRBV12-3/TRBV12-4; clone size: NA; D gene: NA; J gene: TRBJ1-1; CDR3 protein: CASSLTGDTEAFF; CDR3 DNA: TGTGCCAGCAGTTTAACGGGTGACACTGAAGCTTTCTTT
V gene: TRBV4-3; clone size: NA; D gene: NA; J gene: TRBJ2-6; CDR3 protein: CASSQDPGRGATDSGANVLTF; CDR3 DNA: TGCGCCAGCAGCCAAGATCCTGGCCGTGGAGCGACCGACTCTGGGGCCAACGTCCTGACTTTC
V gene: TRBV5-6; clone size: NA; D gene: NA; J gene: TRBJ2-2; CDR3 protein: CASSEAGTTLTTGELFF; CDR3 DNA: TGTGCCAGCAGCGAAGCCGGGACAACGTTGACCACCGGGGAGCTGTTTTTT
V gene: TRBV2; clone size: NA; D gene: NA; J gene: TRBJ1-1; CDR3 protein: CAHLGGGREAFF; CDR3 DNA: TGTGCCCACCTGGGGGGGGGACGAGAAGCTTTCTTT
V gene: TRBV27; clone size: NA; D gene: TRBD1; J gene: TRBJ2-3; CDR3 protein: CASSFEPLDRVISTDTQYF; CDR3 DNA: TGTGCCAGCAGTTTCGAGCCCTTAGACAGGGTAATATCCACAGATACGCAGTATTTT
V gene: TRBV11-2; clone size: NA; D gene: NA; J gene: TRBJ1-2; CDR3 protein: CASSLPGETFFYGYTF; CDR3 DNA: TGTGCCAGCAGCTTGCCGGGGGAGACTTTCTTCTATGGCTACACCTTC
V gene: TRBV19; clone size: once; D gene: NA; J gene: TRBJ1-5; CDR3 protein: CASSIETVWNQPQHF; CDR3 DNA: TGTGCCAGTAGTATTGAGACAGTGTGGAATCAGCCCCAGCATTTT
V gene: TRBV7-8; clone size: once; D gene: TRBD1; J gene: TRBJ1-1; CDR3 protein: CASSVRTGLNTEAFF; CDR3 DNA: TGTGCCAGCAGCGTGAGGACAGGGTTGAACACTGAAGCTTTCTTT
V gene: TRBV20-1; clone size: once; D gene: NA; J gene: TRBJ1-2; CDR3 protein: CSAPGLYGYTF; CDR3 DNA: TGCAGTGCTCCTGGGCTCTATGGCTACACCTTC
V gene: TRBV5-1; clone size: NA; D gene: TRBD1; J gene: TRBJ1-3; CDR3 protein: CASSSRQGGGNTIYF; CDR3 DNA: TGCGCCAGCAGCTCCAGACAGGGTGGTGGAAACACCATATATTTT
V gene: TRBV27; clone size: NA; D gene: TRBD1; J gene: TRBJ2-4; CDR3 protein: CASRGLRAGGLKNIQYF; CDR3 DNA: TGTGCCAGCAGGGGCTTGCGGGCAGGGGGTCTTAAAAACATTCAGTACTTC